Presented here are 6 T cell receptor beta chains from one specimen sequenced in a study of shared clonotypes between healthy human individuals. Repertoires were generated with immunoSEQ multiplex PCR, while TCRdb's copy carries only in-frame clones and drops some. The table shows under 850,000 clones, with 80% to 95% occurring only once. Naive-designated CD8 cells lacked CD45RO, were positively enriched for CCR7, and omitted terminally differentiated effector memory CD45RA+ cells. The specimen sequenced was naive CD8+ T cells sorted from blood. The origin of the receptors is a man under 40 in good health.

The V call is TRBV28, the J call TRBJ2-1; D is uncertain. V lost 6 bases and J 0 bases, leaving 9 bases between the germline ends. Germline V gives CDR1 MDHEN, CDR2 SYDVKM. The CDR3 consists of 14 residues. The CDR3 loop reads CASSARASYNEQFF. The CDR3 coding sequence is TGTGCCAGCAGCGCCCGGGCCTCCTACAATGAGCAGTTCTTC.

This clone was detected a few times. The chain combines TRBV6-1 with TRBJ1-2; D unclear. The CDR3 has 13 residues. V was clipped by 4 bases and J by 6 bases, with 12 bases between them. Germline V gene sequence: CDR1 MNHNS, CDR2 SASEGT. CDR3 loop: CASSADLGHGYTF. DNA for the CDR3: TGTGCCAGCAGTGCAGATTTAGGCCATGGCTACACCTTC.

This clone was detected a few times. This chain joins TRBV7-7 and TRBJ2-7; D unclear. The CDR3 is made up of 13 amino acids. Germline V gene sequence: CDR1 SSHAT, CDR2 FNYEAQ (reference sequence). V was clipped by 5 bases and J by 2 bases, with 10 bases between them. CDR3 region: CASSPGYTYEQYF. CDR3 DNA sequence: TGTGCCAGCAGCCCGGGCTACACCTACGAGCAGTACTTC. Filled out from reference TRBV7-7 and TRBJ2-7, the complete variable domain reads GAGVSQSPRYKVTKRGQDVTLRCDPISSHATLYWYQQALGQGPEFLTYFNYEAQPDKSGLPSDRFSAERPEGSISTLTIQRTEQRDSAMYRCASSPGYTYEQYFGPGTRLTVT.

The rearrangement uses TRBV7-9 and TRBJ1-1; D is unclear. In germline, CDR1 is SEHNR, CDR2 FQNEAQ (reference sequence). The ends were cut back, 6 bases at V and 0 bases at J, with 11 bases in the middle. The CDR3 loop spans 14 amino acids. The CDR3 is CASSSMSVNTEAFF. CDR3 sequence (DNA): TGTGCCAGCAGTTCGATGTCGGTGAACACTGAAGCTTTCTTT.

CDR3 sequence reads: CASSAVYNEQFF. In nucleotides, the CDR3 is TGTGCCAGCAGCGCAGTCTACAATGAGCAGTTCTTC. The chain is built from TRBV5-5 and TRBJ2-1; D unclear. Deletions cut 4 bases from V and 3 bases from J, with 5 bases between. The CDR3 loop spans 12 amino acids. Germline values: CDR1 SGHKS, CDR2 YYEKEE (reference sequence).

The chain employs TRBV7-2 and TRBJ2-1; 11 bases line up with TRBD2. The CDR3 is made up of 16 amino acids. Germline CDR1 and CDR2: SGHTA and FQGNSA. J gave up 2 bases and V 5 bases, and 5 bases lay outside the gene matches. The CDR3, as DNA: TGTGCCAGCAGCGAGACTAGCGGGATACCCTACAATGAGCAGTTCTTC. This sequence encodes CASSETSGIPYNEQFF.